Sequencing of this TCR beta chain was carried out in a study of T-cell memory formation after mild COVID-19. General study findings and limits: CD4/CD8 balance held among clones contracting day 15 to 85, and later expanders leaned CD4+.

This CDR3 contains 17 residues. Germline assignment: CDR1 SGHRS and CDR2 YFSETQ. The V end lost 4 bases, the J end lost 0 bases, and 16 bases lay between the germline ends. TCRdb ran MiXCR on the 5' RACE reads and lists one entry per CDR3 protein. The sample lists 85,000 to 130,000 distinct CDR3 sequences; over 8.5% were seen once. This clonotype appeared a few times. Its antigen is as yet unknown. The sequence came from a man aged 18 to 29 who had mild COVID-19 (a few samples of this study predate the infection). Cell type and time point are not known. The sequenced material came from PBMCs or a T cell subset sorted from them (not recorded which). The chain couples TRBV5-1 to TRBJ2-2; maybe TRBD1 (6 bases). CDR3 protein: CASSATARGPNTGELFF. The CDR3 DNA is TGCGCCAGCAGCGCAACCGCCAGGGGCCCGAACACCGGGGAGCTGTTTTTT.